Below, 9 T cell receptor beta chains from the same sample are listed, as sequenced in a study of cytomegalovirus exposure and HLA in healthy donors. TCRdb's table, derived via immunoSEQ multiplex PCR, lists solely in-frame clones and lacks some. Found here are 250,000 or so clones, about 88% of them singletons; the top ten hold around 12%. The sample comprised PBMCs. The origin of the receptors is a man aged 18 to 29 in good health and CMV-seropositive.

J is TRBJ2-1 and V is TRBV5-4; D gene uncertain. Germline loops: CDR1 SGHNT, CDR2 YYREEE (reference sequence). Trimming pared 4 bases from V and 0 bases from J, leaving 8 bases between. This CDR3 has 14 amino acids. CDR3 nucleotide sequence: TGTGCCAGCAGCCCCCAAAGCTCCTACAATGAGCAGTTCTTC. Encoded protein: CASSPQSSYNEQFF.

In this sample, this clone turned up once. This chain links TRBV6-5 with TRBJ1-1; D is possibly TRBD1 (5 bases). This CDR3 is built from 14 residues. The V end was cut by 5 bases, the J end by 0 bases, with 10 bases between. CDR1 MNHEY and CDR2 SVGAGI come from the germline V gene. The CDR3 coding sequence is TGTGCCAGCAGTGCGGGACCTATGAACACTGAAGCTTTCTTT. Protein product: CASSAGPMNTEAFF.

The chain carries TRBV9 and TRBJ1-2, with D possibly matching TRBD1 (6 bases). With 0 bases removed from V and 8 bases from J, the gap between germline ends came to 8 bases. Germline V lookup: CDR1 SGDLS, CDR2 YYNGEE. The CDR3 has 12 residues. The CDR3 nucleotides are TGTGCCAGCAGCGTAGAACAGGGCGGCTACACCTTC. Its translation: CASSVEQGGYTF.

The rearrangement joins TRBV18 to TRBJ1-1, with TRBD1 matching 7 bases. There are 14 residues in the CDR3. Germline V lookup: CDR1 KGHSH, CDR2 LQKENI. V lost 8 bases to trimming and J lost 1 base; unmatched junction nucleotides: 7. The CDR3 region is CASSYRGSNTEAFF. The CDR3 nucleotides are TGTGCCAGCAGCTACAGGGGCTCGAACACTGAAGCTTTCTTT.

The V call is TRBV5-1, the J call TRBJ2-5, with TRBD1 identical over 7 bases. Germline V CDR1 and CDR2: SGHRS, YFSETQ. The V and J ends lost 0 bases and 5 bases, in that order; junction bases with no gene match: 7. The CDR3 is made up of 15 amino acids. CDR3 sequence (DNA): TGCGCCAGCAGCTTGGATGGCAGGGGGACGGAGACCCAGTACTTC. Translating gives CASSLDGRGTETQYF.

The chain links TRBV6-5 to TRBJ2-7; tentative D call: TRBD1 (7 bases). Germline V gives CDR1 MNHEY, CDR2 SVGAGI. The CDR3 extends over 15 amino acids. Deletions cut 0 bases from V and 7 bases from J, with 16 bases between. DNA of the CDR3: TGTGCCAGCAGTTACTCGCCAGGGGGGATTGAGGAGCAGTACTTC. Translation: CASSYSPGGIEEQYF.

This clone appeared a few times. J is TRBJ2-1 and V is TRBV12-2. TRBV12-2 is described as a pseudogene. The CDR3 extends over 16 amino acids. CDR3 sequence: CASRLPPSTHRSKQFF. DNA for the CDR3: TGTGCAAGTCGCTTACCACCTAGCACACACAGGAGTAAACAGTTCTTC.

The chain has TRBV6-6 and TRBJ2-7, with 9 bases lining up with TRBD2. This CDR3 is built from 16 residues. Germline V lookup: CDR1 MNHNY, CDR2 SVGAGI (reference sequence). Trimming cost V 0 bases and J 3 bases; bases outside gene matches: 6. CDR3 protein: CASSYSLAGLSYEQYF. CDR3 DNA: TGTGCCAGCAGTTACTCGCTAGCGGGACTGAGCTACGAGCAGTACTTC.

The chain joins TRBV6-1 to TRBJ1-1; 7 bases are shared with TRBD1. CDR3 size: 14 residues. V lost 6 bases, J lost 8 bases, and 12 bases stayed unmatched. The germline V gene encodes CDR1 MNHNS and CDR2 SASEGT. CDR3 in amino acids: CASRAQGSRQEAFF. In DNA form, the CDR3 reads TGTGCCAGCAGAGCACAGGGGTCGCGTCAAGAAGCTTTCTTT.